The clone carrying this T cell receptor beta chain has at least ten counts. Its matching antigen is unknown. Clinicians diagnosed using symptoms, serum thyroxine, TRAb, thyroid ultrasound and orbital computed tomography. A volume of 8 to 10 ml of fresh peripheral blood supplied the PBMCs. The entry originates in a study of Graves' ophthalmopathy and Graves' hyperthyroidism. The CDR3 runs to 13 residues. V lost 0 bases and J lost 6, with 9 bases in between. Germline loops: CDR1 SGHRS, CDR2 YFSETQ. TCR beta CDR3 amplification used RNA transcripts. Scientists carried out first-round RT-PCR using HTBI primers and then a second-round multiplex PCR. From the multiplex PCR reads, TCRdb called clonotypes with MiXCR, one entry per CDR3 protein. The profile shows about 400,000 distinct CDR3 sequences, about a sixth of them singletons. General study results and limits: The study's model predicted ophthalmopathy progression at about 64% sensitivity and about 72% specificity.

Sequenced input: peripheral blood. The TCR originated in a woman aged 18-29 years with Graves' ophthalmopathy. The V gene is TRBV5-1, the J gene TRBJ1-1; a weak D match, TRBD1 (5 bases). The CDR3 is CASSLGLGPEAFF. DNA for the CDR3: TGCGCCAGCAGCTTGGGGCTGGGGCCTGAAGCTTTCTTT. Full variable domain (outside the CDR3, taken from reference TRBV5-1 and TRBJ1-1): KAGVTQTPRYLIKTRGQQVTLSCSPISGHRSVSWYQQTPGQGLQFLFEYFSETQRNKGNFPGRFSGRQFSNSRSEMNVSTLELGDSALYLCASSLGLGPEAFFGQGTRLTVV.